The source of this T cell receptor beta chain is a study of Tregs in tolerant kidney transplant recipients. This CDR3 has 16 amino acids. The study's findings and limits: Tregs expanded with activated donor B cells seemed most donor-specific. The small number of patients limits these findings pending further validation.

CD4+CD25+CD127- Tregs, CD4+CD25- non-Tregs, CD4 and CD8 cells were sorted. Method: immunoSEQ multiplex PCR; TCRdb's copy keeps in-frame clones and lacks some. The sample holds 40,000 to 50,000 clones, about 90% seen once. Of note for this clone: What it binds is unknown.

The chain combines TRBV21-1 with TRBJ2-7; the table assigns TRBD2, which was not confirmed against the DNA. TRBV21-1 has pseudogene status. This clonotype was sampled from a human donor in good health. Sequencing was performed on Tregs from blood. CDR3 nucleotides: TGTGCCAGCAGCCGCGGGACTAGCGGGAGAAACAACGAGCAGTACTTC. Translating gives CASSRGTSGRNNEQYF.